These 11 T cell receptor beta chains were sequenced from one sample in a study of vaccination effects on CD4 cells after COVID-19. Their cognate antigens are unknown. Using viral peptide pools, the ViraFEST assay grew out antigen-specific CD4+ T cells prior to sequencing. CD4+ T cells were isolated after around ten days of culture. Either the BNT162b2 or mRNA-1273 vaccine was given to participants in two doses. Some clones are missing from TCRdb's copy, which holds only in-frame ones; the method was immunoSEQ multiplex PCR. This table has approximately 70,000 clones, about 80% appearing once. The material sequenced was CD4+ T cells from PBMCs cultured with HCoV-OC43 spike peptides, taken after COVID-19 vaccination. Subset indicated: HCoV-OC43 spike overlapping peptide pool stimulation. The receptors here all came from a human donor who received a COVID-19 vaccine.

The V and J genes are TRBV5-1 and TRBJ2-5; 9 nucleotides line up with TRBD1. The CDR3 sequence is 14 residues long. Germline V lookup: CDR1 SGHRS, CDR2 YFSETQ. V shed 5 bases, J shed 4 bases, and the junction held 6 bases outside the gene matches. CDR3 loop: CASRDTGGPETQYF. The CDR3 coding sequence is TGCGCCAGCAGAGATACAGGGGGCCCAGAGACCCAGTACTTC.

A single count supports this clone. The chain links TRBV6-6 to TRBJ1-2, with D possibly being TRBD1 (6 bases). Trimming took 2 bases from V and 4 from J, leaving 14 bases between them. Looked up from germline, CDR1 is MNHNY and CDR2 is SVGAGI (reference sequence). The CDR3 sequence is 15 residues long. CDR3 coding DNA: TGTGCCAGCAGTTACGGGGGGGGGCGAGGCTATGGCTACACCTTC. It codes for CASSYGGGRGYGYTF.

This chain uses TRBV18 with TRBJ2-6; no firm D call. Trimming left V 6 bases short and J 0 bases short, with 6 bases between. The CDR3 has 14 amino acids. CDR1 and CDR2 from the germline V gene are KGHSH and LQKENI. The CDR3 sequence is CASSQSSGANVLTF. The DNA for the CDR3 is TGTGCCAGCTCTCAGAGCTCTGGGGCCAACGTCCTGACTTTC.

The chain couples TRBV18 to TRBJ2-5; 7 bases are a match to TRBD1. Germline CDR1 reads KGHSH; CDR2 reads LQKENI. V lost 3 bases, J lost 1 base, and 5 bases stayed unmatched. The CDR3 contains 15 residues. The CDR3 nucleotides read TGTGCCAGCTCACCCCGCCGGGACAGCCAAGAGACCCAGTACTTC. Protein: CASSPRRDSQETQYF.

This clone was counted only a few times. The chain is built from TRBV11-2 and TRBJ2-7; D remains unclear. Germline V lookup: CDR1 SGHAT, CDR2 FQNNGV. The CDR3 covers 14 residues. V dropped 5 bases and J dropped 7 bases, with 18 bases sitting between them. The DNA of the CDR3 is TGTGCCAGCAGCGCCAGGCCGACGGCCTGGGAGCAGTACGTC. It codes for CASSARPTAWEQYV.

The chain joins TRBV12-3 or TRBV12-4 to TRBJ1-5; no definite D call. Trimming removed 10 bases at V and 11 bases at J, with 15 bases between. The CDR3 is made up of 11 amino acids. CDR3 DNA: TGTGCCATCGCAGCGGGTCCGTCCCAGCATTTT. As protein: CAIAAGPSQHF.

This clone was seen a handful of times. This chain's CDR3 is CASSYSTGTVYEQYV. The CDR3 DNA reads as TGTGCCAGCAGTTACTCGACCGGGACAGTCTACGAGCAGTACGTC. This sequence joins TRBV6-6 and TRBJ2-7, with TRBD1 matching 7 bases. J was trimmed by 3 bases and V by 0 bases; bases with no gene match: 5. This CDR3 region has 15 residues. The germline V gene has CDR1 MNHNY and CDR2 SVGAGI (reference sequence).

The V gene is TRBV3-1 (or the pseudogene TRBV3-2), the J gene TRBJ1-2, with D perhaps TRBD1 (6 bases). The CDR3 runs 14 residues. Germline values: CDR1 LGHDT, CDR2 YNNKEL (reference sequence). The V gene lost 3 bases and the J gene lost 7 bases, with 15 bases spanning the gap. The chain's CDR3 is CASSQDSSGRGYTF. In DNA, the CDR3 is TGTGCCAGCAGCCAGGACAGTTCCGGGCGTGGCTACACCTTC.

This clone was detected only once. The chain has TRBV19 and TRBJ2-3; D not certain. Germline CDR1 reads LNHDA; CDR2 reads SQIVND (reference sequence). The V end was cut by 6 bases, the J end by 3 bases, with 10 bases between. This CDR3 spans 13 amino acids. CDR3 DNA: TGTGCCAGTAGGACCTCTTCAACAGATACGCAGTATTTT. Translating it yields CASRTSSTDTQYF. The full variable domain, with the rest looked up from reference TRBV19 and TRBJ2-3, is DGGITQSPKYLFRKEGQNVTLSCEQNLNHDAMYWYRQDPGQGLRLIYYSQIVNDFQKGDIAEGYSVSREKKESFPLTVTSAQKNPTAFYLCASRTSSTDTQYFGPGTRLTVL.

The DNA for the CDR3 is TGTGCCAGCAGTGAAAACAGGGAGAACTATGGCTACACCTTC. This translates into CASSENRENYGYTF. The chain is built from TRBV6-1 and TRBJ1-2; tentatively, D is TRBD1 (6 bases). Trimming took 2 bases from V and 2 from J, leaving 9 bases between them. This CDR3 is 14 amino acids long. Germline assignment: CDR1 MNHNS and CDR2 SASEGT.

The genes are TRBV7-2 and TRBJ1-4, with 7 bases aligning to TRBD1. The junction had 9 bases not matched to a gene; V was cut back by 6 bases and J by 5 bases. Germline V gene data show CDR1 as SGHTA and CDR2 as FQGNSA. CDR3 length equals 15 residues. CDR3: CASSTRRDSNEKLFF. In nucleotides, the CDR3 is TGTGCCAGCAGTACCCGTAGGGACAGCAATGAAAAACTGTTTTTT.